These 8 T cell receptor beta chains share one sample of origin, sequenced in a study of cytomegalovirus exposure and HLA in healthy donors. The PCR contained 60 Vbeta and 13 Jbeta primers. Generated by immunoSEQ multiplex PCR, the TCRdb table keeps only in-frame clones and is missing some. The sample shows 200,000 or so clones, roughly 80% of them seen only once. The specimen was PBMCs. These receptors were taken from a man under 40 in good health and CMV-seronegative.

This clone was seen a handful of times. A read error is likely here: a far larger clone is one base away. This sequence joins TRBV1 and TRBJ1-4; TRBD1 reflects the table's D call only, with no check against the DNA. TRBV1 is tagged as a pseudogene. The CDR3 totals 16 residues. In DNA, the CDR3 is TGCACCAGCAGCCAAGGAAGGGGGACAGGGGGTGAAAAACTGTTTTTT. Its translation is CTSSQGRGTGGEKLFF.

V usage is TRBV11-2 and J usage is TRBJ2-7; 10 positions agree with TRBD1. CDR3 length: 15 residues. Unmatched junction bases numbered 6, after V lost 6 bases and J lost 1 base. The germline V gene has CDR1 SGHAT and CDR2 FQNNGV. DNA of the CDR3: TGTGCCAGCAGAGGGACAGGGGAATTGTCCTACGAGCAGTACTTC. It codes for CASRGTGELSYEQYF.

The genes are TRBV6-1 and TRBJ2-2; TRBD1 aligns across 7 bases. J lost 5 bases, V lost 10 bases, and 7 bases had no gene match. This CDR3 has 13 residues. Germline CDR1 MNHNS, CDR2 SASEGT. The CDR3 DNA reads as TGTGCCACCATCCCACAGGGGACCGGGGAGCTGTTTTTT. Its translation: CATIPQGTGELFF.

V usage is TRBV15 and J usage is TRBJ2-3, with D possibly matching TRBD2 (6 bases). The CDR3 loop spans 17 amino acids. V gave up 0 bases and J gave up 2 bases, with 15 bases separating them. Germline loops: CDR1 LNHNV, CDR2 YYDKDF (reference sequence). CDR3 nucleotides: TGTGCCACCAGCAGAGATAAACTGGCGGGAATCACAGATACGCAGTATTTT. Encoded protein: CATSRDKLAGITDTQYF. Looking up the rest from reference TRBV15 and TRBJ2-3 gives the full variable domain: DAMVIQNPRYQVTQFGKPVTLSCSQTLNHNVMYWYQQKSSQAPKLLFHYYDKDFNNEADTPDNFQSRRPNTSFCFLDIRSPGLGDTAMYLCATSRDKLAGITDTQYFGPGTRLTVL.

A remark on this clone: At one of its ends the junction is not consistent with the germline gene, which may arise from a read error. This chain's CDR3 is CAGSAPGHRTPNEKLFF. As DNA, the CDR3 is TGTGCCGGCAGTGCTCCTGGGCACAGGACACCTAATGAAAAACTGTTTTTT. The V call is TRBV25-1, the J call TRBJ1-4, with D perhaps matching TRBD1 (5 bases). The germline CDR1 and CDR2 sequences are MGHDK and SYGVNS. The CDR3 consists of 17 residues.

The V call is TRBV11-1, the J call TRBJ2-7, with 8 bases that match TRBD2. The CDR3 is 17 residues long. The ends lost 4 bases at V and 2 bases at J; junction bases unmatched: 13. CDR1 is SGHAT and CDR2 is FQDESV in the germline V gene (reference sequence). This CDR3 is CASSSGGVAGSPYEQYF. In DNA form, the CDR3 reads TGTGCCAGCAGCTCTGGCGGGGTAGCGGGGAGCCCCTACGAGCAGTACTTC.

The chain employs TRBV6-6 and TRBJ2-2, with D possibly TRBD1 on 6 matching bases. Germline V gene data show CDR1 as MNHNY and CDR2 as SVGAGI (reference sequence). This CDR3 spans 15 amino acids. Trimming shortened V by 6 bases and J by 6 bases, and 17 bases separated the two germline ends. The CDR3 nucleotides read TGTGCCAGCAGGACTACAGGGCCTGACGCCGGGGAGCTGTTTTTT. It is translated as CASRTTGPDAGELFF.

CDR3 loop: CATRNRGIETQYF. The CDR3 region has the DNA TGTGCCACAAGGAACAGGGGGATTGAGACCCAGTACTTC. The gene calls are TRBV15 and TRBJ2-5; 8 bases fit TRBD1. The V segment lost 9 bases and the J segment 5 bases; nucleotides outside the gene matches: 8. CDR3 length equals 13 residues. The V gene's germline CDR1 is LNHNV and CDR2 YYDKDF (reference sequence).